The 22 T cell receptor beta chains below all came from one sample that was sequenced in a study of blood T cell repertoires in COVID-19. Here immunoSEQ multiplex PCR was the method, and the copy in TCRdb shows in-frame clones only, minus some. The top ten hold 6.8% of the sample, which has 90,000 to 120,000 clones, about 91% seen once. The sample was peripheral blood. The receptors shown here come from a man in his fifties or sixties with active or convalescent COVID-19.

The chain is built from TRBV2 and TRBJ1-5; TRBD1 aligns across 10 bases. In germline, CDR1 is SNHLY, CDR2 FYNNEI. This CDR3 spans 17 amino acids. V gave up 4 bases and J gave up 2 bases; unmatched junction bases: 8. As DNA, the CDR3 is TGTGCCAGCAGTGGGACAGGGGGACTTCTGGGCAATCAGCCCCAGCATTTT. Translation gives CASSGTGGLLGNQPQHF.

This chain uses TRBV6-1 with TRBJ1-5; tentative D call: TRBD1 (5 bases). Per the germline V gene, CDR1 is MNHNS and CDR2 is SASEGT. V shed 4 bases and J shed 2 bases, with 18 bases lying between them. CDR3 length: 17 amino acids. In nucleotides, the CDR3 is TGTGCCAGCAGTGCCCTTGGGGGGGTATGGGGCAATCAGCCCCAGCATTTT. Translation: CASSALGGVWGNQPQHF.

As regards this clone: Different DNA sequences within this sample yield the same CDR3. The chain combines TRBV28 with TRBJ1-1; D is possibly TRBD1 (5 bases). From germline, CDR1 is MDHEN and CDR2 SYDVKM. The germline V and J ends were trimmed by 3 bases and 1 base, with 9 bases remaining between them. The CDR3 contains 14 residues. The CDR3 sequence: CASSLSQGNTEAFF. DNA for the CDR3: TGTGCCAGCAGTTTGTCGCAGGGGAACACTGAAGCTTTCTTT.

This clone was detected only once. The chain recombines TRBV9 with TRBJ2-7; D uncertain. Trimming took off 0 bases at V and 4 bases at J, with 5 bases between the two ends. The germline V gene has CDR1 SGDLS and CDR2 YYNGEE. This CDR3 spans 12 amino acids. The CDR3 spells CASSVDLYEQYF. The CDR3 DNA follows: TGTGCCAGCAGCGTAGACTTATACGAGCAGTACTTC.

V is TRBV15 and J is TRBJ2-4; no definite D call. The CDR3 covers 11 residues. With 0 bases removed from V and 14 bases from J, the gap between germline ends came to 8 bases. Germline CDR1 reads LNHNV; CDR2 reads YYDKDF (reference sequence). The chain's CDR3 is CATSRDSAKYF. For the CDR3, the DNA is TGTGCCACCAGCAGAGATTCTGCTAAGTACTTC.

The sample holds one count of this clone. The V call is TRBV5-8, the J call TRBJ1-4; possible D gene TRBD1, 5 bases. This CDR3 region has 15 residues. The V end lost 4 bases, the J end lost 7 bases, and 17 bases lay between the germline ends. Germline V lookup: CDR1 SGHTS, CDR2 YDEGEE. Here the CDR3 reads CASSGLRGGSEKLFF. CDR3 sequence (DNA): TGTGCCAGCAGCGGACTCCGGGGGGGTAGTGAAAAACTGTTTTTT. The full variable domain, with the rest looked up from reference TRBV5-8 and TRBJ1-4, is EAGVTQSPTHLIKTRGQQATLRCSPISGHTSVYWYQQALGLGLQFLLWYDEGEERNRGNFPPRFSGRQFPNYSSELNVNALELEDSALYLCASSGLRGGSEKLFFGSGTQLSVL.

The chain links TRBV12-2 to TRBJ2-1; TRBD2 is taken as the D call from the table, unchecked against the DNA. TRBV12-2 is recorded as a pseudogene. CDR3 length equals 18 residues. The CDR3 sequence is CASRFRTSGRARGNEQFF. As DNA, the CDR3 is TGTGCAAGTCGCTTCAGGACTAGCGGGAGGGCCAGGGGCAATGAGCAGTTCTTC.

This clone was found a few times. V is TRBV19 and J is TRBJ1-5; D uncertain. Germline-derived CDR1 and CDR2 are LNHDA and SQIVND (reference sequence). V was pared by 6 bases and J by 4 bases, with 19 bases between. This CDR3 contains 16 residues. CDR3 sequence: CASSQTTGRRNQPQHF. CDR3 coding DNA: TGTGCCAGTAGCCAAACTACGGGTCGAAGGAATCAGCCCCAGCATTTT.

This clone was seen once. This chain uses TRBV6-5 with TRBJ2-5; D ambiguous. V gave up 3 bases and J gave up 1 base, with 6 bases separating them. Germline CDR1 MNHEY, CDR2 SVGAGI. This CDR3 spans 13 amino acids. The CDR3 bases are TGTGCCAGCAGTTATGTGGCCCAAGAGACCCAGTACTTC. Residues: CASSYVAQETQYF.

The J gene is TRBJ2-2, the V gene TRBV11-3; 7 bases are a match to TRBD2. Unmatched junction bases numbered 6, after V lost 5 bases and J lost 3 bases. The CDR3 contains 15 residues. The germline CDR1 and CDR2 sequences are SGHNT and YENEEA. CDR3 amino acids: CASSPTRGDTGELFF. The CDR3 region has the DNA TGTGCCAGCAGCCCTACACGGGGGGACACCGGGGAGCTGTTTTTT.

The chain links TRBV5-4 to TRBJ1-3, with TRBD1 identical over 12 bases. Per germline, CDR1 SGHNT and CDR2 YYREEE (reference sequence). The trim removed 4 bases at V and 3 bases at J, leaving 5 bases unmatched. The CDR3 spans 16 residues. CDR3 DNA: TGTGCCAGCAGCCCCGGGACAGGGGGCCTTGGAAACACCATATATTTT. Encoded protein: CASSPGTGGLGNTIYF.

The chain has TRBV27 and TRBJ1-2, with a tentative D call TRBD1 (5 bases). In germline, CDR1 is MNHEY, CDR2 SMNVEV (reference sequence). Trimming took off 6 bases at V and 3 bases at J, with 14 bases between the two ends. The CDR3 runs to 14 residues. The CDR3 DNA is TGTGCCAGCAGGGGGCCCCAAGGGGACTATGGCTACACCTTC. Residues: CASRGPQGDYGYTF.

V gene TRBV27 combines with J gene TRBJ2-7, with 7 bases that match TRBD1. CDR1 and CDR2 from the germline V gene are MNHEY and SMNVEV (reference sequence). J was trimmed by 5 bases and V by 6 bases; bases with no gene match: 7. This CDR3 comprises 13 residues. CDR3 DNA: TGTGCCAGCAGGAAGACAGGGAGCAACGAGCAGTACTTC. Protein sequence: CASRKTGSNEQYF.

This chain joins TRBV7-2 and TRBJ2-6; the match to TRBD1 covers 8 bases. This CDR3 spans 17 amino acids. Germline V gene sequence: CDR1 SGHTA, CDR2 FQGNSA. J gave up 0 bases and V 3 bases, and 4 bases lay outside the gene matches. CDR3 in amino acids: CASSFRGQYSGANVLTF. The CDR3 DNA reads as TGTGCCAGCAGCTTCAGGGGGCAATACTCTGGGGCCAACGTCCTGACTTTC.

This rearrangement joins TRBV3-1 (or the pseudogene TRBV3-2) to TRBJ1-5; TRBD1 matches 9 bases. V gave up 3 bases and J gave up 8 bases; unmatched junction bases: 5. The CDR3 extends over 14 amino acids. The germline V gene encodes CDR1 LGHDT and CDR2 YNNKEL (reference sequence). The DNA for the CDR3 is TGTGCCAGCAGCCAGGGACAGGGAGTAGAGCCCCAGCATTTT. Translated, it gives CASSQGQGVEPQHF.

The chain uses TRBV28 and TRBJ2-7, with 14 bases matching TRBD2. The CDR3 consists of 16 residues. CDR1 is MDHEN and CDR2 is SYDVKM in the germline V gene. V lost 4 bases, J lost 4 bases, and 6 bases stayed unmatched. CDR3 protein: CASSSIGLAGGYEQYF. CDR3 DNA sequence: TGTGCCAGCAGTTCGATTGGACTAGCGGGAGGATACGAGCAGTACTTC.

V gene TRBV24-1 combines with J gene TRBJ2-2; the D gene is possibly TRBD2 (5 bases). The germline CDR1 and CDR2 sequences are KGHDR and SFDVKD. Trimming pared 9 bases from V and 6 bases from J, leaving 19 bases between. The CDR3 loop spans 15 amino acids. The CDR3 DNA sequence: TGTGCCACCTCTCCCAGGACTCCAGGCCCCGGGGAGCTGTTTTTT. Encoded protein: CATSPRTPGPGELFF.

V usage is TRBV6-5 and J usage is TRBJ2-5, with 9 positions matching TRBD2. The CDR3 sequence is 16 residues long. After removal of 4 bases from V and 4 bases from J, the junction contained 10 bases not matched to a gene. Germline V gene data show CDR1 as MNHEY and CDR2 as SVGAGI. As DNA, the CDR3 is TGTGCCAGCAGTTCCCACACTCTAGCGGGAAGAGAGACCCAGTACTTC. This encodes CASSSHTLAGRETQYF.

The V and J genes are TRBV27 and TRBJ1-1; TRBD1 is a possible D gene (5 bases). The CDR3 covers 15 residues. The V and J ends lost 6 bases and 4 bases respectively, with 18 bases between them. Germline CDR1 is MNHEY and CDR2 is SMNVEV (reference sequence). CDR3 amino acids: CASSPTAPGGTEAFF. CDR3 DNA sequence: TGTGCCAGCAGCCCAACTGCCCCGGGGGGCACTGAAGCTTTCTTT.

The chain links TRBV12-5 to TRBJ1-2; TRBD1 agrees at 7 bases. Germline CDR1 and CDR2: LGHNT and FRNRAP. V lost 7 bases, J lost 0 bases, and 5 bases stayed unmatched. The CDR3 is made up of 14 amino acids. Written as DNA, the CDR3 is TGTGCTAGTGCCCGGGACAGTCCTAACTATGGCTACACCTTC. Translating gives CASARDSPNYGYTF.

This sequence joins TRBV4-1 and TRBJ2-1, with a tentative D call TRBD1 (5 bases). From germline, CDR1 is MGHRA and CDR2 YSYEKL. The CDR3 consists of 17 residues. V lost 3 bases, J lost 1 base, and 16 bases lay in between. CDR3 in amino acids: CASSHRQTLLSYNEQFF. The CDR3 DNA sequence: TGCGCCAGCAGCCATCGACAGACCCTCCTATCCTACAATGAGCAGTTCTTC.

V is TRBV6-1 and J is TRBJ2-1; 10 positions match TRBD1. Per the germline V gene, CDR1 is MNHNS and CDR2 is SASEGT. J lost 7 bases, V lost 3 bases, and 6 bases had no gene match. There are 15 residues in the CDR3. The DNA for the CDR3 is TGTGCCAGCAGTGAGAGACAGGGGGCTGGGAATGAGCAGTTCTTC. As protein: CASSERQGAGNEQFF.